This T cell receptor beta chain appears in the sequencing data of a study of follicular helper T cells after annual influenza vaccination (dated by TCRdb to between 2016 and 2019). Describing the broader study: Blood was drawn on days 0, 7 and 28 after each seasonal influenza vaccination. Samples from 2013-2014 were cryopreserved, whereas samples from about 2015 were processed immediately after collection. To study recall of cTfh clones, some subjects were followed through successive annual vaccinations in the 2013-2014, 2014-2015 and 2015-2016 seasons. One week after vaccination, a second recruited cohort of about a dozen subjects (Table S1) displayed a similar ICOS+CD38+ cTfh response. Multi-year samples were available for six subjects, with four spanning two vaccination seasons and two spanning three seasons.

As regards this clone: No antigen is known for it. Per-nucleotide qualities are absent, and no much larger clonotype sits a single base away.

General conclusions and limits of the study: Only about 9.5-21% of analyzed cells yielded productive TCRB sequences, so sampling of rare clonotypes was not possible. Day 7 ICOS+CD38+ clones were most often found later in ICOS-CD38- cTfh, suggesting that subset may serve as a memory reservoir. With successive annual vaccinations, a recurrent oligoclonal ICOS+CD38+ cTfh response was recalled, and this response contained tetramer and AIM influenza-specific clonotypes. ICOS+CD38+ cTfh clonality correlated with the frequency of that population, and its change correlated with the change in circulating plasmablast frequency.

Taken with the paper, the label for time point translates to: 2013-2014 season, 7 days after vaccination. Adults received seasonal inactivated influenza vaccine (Fluvarix), and TCRB sequencing tracked sorted blood CD4 subsets before and after vaccination. Subjects were considered eligible if community-dwelling and if influenza vaccine had not been received in the prior 6 months. Reasons for exclusion included contraindications to influenza vaccine, substance abuse, HIV/AIDS, active malignancy, immunomodulatory medication, and active illness such as respiratory infection. Between roughly 35 and 110 mL of blood was sampled per time point. Non-naive CD4+CXCR5+PD-1+ cells were defined as circulating Tfh and were sorted into two fractions, ICOS+CD38+ and ICOS-CD38-. PBMC were isolated using Ficoll-Paque PLUS or SepMate separation. Cell subsets were sorted from PBMC on a BD FACS Aria before DNA extraction.

Library construction relied on the immunoSEQ multiplex PCR assay. Adaptive Biotechnologies carried out TCRB amplification, library preparation, sequencing and preliminary bioinformatics at Survey level resolution. For TCRB sequencing, genomic DNA from sorted cTfh populations was amplified by multiplex PCR. On the study's bioinformatics: Clonality was calculated in R as 1 minus normalized Shannon entropy, and the Gini index was computed with the R package ineq. The overlap score was defined as the summed counts of shared sequences divided by the total counts of all sequences in both compared samples. The significance of shared clonotypes was tested with Fisher's exact test, assuming a theoretical repertoire of 10^7 TCRB sequences. Here the immuneACCESS table is served through TCRdb, limited to in-frame sequences with V and J called. Missing clones are a known gap in these copies; in checked studies unresolved V genes cover under half, and the rest lacks a known reason. V and J calls and clone size are as listed in that table; D and trimming were resolved from the DNA. For this sample the table gives thousands of clones, of which about 83% were detected only once. The ten largest clonotypes hold roughly 3% of the sample.

Including the terminal cysteine and phenylalanine, the CDR3 comprises 12 residues. Only CDR3 DNA remains: 36 bases, in frame from the first base. Taken from the germline V gene (reference sequence), the CDR1 and CDR2 loops are SEHNR and FQNEAQ. Trimming takes 1 base from V and 6 bases from J, and the germline ends sit 4 bases apart. This material consisted of CXCR5+ CD38- circulating T follicular helper cells from blood, taken 7 days after influenza vaccination. The intended sense of this specimen's cell subset or site label: circulating Tfh, non-naive CD4+CXCR5+PD-1+ (ICOS+CD38+ or ICOS-CD38-). The chain couples TRBV7-9 to TRBJ1-5, with the D gene not confidently named. The sequence was collected from an adult who received the influenza vaccine. The DNA sequence is TGTGCCAGCAGCTTAGAGGGTCAGCCCCAGCATTTT. It translates as CASSLEGQPQHF.